This T cell receptor beta chain is drawn from a study of T cell responses to AZD1222 COVID-19 vaccine. A remark on this clone: Its antigen remains unknown.

The CDR3 covers 16 residues. The germline V gene has CDR1 ENHRY and CDR2 SYGVKD. V gave up 3 bases and J gave up 5 bases; unmatched junction bases: 10. TCRdb's table, derived via immunoSEQ multiplex PCR, lists solely in-frame clones and lacks some. This table holds under 130,000 clones, approximately 88% found once. Findings of the study overall: A reported finding is that nearly half of spike-specific TCRs target unmutated variant regions. After two AZD1222 doses, spike-specific TCR breadth and depth rose versus day 0.

The chain uses TRBV10-3 and TRBJ2-7; TRBD2 aligns across 10 bases. This TCR derives from an adult in good health. This material consisted of peripheral blood, taken on day 0 of AZD1222 vaccination. The CDR3 nucleotides read TGTGCCATCAGTGATTCTTGGTCTAGCGGGGGTGACGAGCAGTACTTC. Amino acids: CAISDSWSSGGDEQYF.